This T cell receptor (beta chain) was captured by sequencing in a study of blood T cell repertoires in COVID-19. Looked up from germline, CDR1 is SEHNR and CDR2 is FQNEAQ (reference sequence). The V end lost 1 base, the J end lost 8 bases, and 12 bases lay between the germline ends. The CDR3 has 14 residues. The assay was immunoSEQ multiplex PCR, and TCRdb's table has in-frame clones only and misses some. This table holds approximately 200,000 clones, approximately 86% found once. The TCR comes from a woman aged 25 to 39 who had been exposed to COVID-19. The rearrangement joins TRBV7-9 to TRBJ2-1, with D perhaps matching TRBD1 (6 bases). Sequencing input: PBMCs or T cells enriched from blood (not recorded which). Here the CDR3 DNA reads TGTGCCAGCAGCTTAGGGGGGCTGGTAGATGAGCAGTTCTTC. Translation gives CASSLGGLVDEQFF.